This T cell receptor (beta chain) was identified in a study of OX40 agonist ivuxolimab in advanced cancers. With autoimmune disease history or systemic immunosuppression, patients were excluded. Study-level findings and limits: Individuals who were partial responders at 0.1-3.0 mg/kg had clonal expansion that ranked among the lowest. Low normalized T-cell clonal expansion was additionally recorded for some nonresponders.

This table comes from immunoSEQ multiplex PCR, and its TCRdb copy is limited to in-frame clones, with some not included. There are around 26,000 clones in the sample; around 81% occur only once, and 32% lies in the top ten. Germline V CDR1 and CDR2: SGHVS, FQNEAQ. This CDR3 region has 15 residues. The V and J ends lost 3 bases and 0 bases respectively, with 10 bases between them. Concerning this clone: What it binds is unknown.

This specimen was CD4+ or CD8+ T cells sorted from blood, taken in a trial of the OX40 agonist ivuxolimab. The V gene is TRBV7-8, the J gene TRBJ2-3; possibly TRBD2 for D (6 bases). The TCR originated in an adult with an advanced solid tumor such as melanoma, head and neck, liver or kidney cancer. CDR3 nucleotides: TGTGCCAGCAGCTTGAGTGGGGGGAGCACAGATACGCAGTATTTT. Amino acid sequence: CASSLSGGSTDTQYF.